This T cell receptor beta chain was profiled in a study of T-cell reconstitution after alpha-beta-depleted transplantation in children. Study-level results: Several hundred expanded graft clones reportedly were the source of alpha-beta T cells about two months after transplant. After one year, T-cell counts and TCRbeta diversity mostly came from new T cells. From surviving recipient T cells and thymic progenitors came the high day-60 TCRbeta diversity observed in some patients.

On this clonotype itself: Antigen: not known.

Unique molecular identifiers were built into the TCRbeta library. TCRdb independently ran MiXCR on the PCR reads; one entry per CDR3 protein. The profile shows around 450,000 distinct CDR3 sequences, under 20% of them singletons. Germline CDR1 and CDR2: DFQATT and SNEGSKA (reference sequence). The trim removed 6 bases at V and 0 bases at J, leaving 7 bases unmatched. The CDR3 consists of 14 residues. This sequence was found in a boy in the first two years of life who had a stem cell transplant for Wiskott-Aldrich syndrome, so the T cells may come from the graft donor. The sequences come from PBMCs, mostly from graft donor cells, collected 360 days after TCRalphabeta/CD19-depleted stem cell transplant. V and J are TRBV20-1 and TRBJ1-1; TRBD1 matches at 7 bases. Here the CDR3 reads CSASRQGLNTEAFF. The CDR3 nucleotides are TGCAGTGCGAGCCGACAGGGTTTGAACACTGAAGCTTTCTTT.